These T cell receptor beta chains were read from a single sample in a study of CD8 T cells in ankylosing spondylitis. Using its own MiXCR run on the 5' RACE reads, TCRdb lists one record per CDR3 protein. The sample contains around 300,000 distinct CDR3 sequences, roughly 12% of which appear only once. Sequencing used blood, either unsorted or a sorted T cell fraction (not recorded which). The receptor source for this set is a female donor with ankylosing spondylitis or in good health (not recorded which). Both conserved end residues are part of each CDR3. The D gene is left open where the match is weak. Clone size is shown for a subset of rows, as once, few, many or a class of expanded clone.

d_gene: TRBD1; v_gene: TRBV28; abundance: many; j_gene: TRBJ1-1; CDR3aa: CASHTTGEDEAFF; CDR3nt: TGTGCCAGCCACACGACAGGGGAGGATGAAGCTTTCTTT
d_gene: -; v_gene: TRBV5-4; abundance: few; j_gene: TRBJ1-1; CDR3aa: CASSLGVGRANTEAFF; CDR3nt: TGTGCCAGCAGCTTGGGGGTCGGTAGGGCGAACACTGAAGCTTTCTTT
d_gene: -; v_gene: TRBV7-2; abundance: many; j_gene: TRBJ1-1; CDR3aa: CASSLAPSGRGAFF; CDR3nt: TGTGCCAGCAGCTTAGCCCCTTCGGGTAGGGGGGCTTTCTTT
d_gene: TRBD2; v_gene: TRBV20-1; abundance: many; j_gene: TRBJ2-3; CDR3aa: CSAVSSGSTDTQYF; CDR3nt: TGCAGTGCTGTTTCTAGCGGGTCCACAGATACGCAGTATTTT
d_gene: -; v_gene: TRBV20-1; abundance: many; j_gene: TRBJ2-1; CDR3aa: CSASGDSRNEQFF; CDR3nt: TGCAGTGCTAGTGGCGACTCGAGGAATGAGCAGTTCTTC
d_gene: -; v_gene: TRBV4-1; abundance: few; j_gene: TRBJ1-1; CDR3aa: CASSQVQGTTEAFF; CDR3nt: TGCGCCAGCAGCCAAGTCCAGGGGACCACTGAAGCTTTCTTT
d_gene: -; v_gene: TRBV24-1; abundance: many; j_gene: TRBJ2-7; CDR3aa: CATPQPGSSYEQYF; CDR3nt: TGTGCCACTCCTCAACCAGGCAGCTCCTACGAGCAGTACTTC
d_gene: -; v_gene: TRBV3-1; abundance: few; j_gene: TRBJ1-6; CDR3aa: CASSQDSASSYNSPLHF; CDR3nt: TGTGCCAGCAGCCAAGATTCCGCAAGCTCCTATAATTCACCCCTCCACTTT
d_gene: -; v_gene: TRBV20-1; abundance: many; j_gene: TRBJ2-1; CDR3aa: CSATIQSSYNEQFF; CDR3nt: TGCAGTGCTACGATTCAGAGCTCCTACAATGAGCAGTTCTTC
d_gene: -; v_gene: TRBV7-8; abundance: many; j_gene: TRBJ2-3; CDR3aa: CASSFSGPTDTQYF; CDR3nt: TGTGCCAGCAGTTTTAGCGGCCCCACAGATACGCAGTATTTT
d_gene: TRBD1; v_gene: TRBV7-2; abundance: many; j_gene: TRBJ1-2; CDR3aa: CASSTWTGALGGYTF; CDR3nt: TGTGCCAGCAGCACCTGGACAGGAGCCCTCGGTGGCTACACCTTC
d_gene: -; v_gene: TRBV5-1; abundance: many; j_gene: TRBJ1-6; CDR3aa: CASRESYNSPLHF; CDR3nt: TGCGCCAGCAGAGAAAGCTATAATTCACCCCTCCACTTT
d_gene: -; v_gene: TRBV7-9; abundance: many; j_gene: TRBJ1-1; CDR3aa: CASSLRGDTEAFF; CDR3nt: TGTGCCAGCAGCTTAAGGGGGGACACTGAAGCTTTCTTT
d_gene: TRBD1; v_gene: TRBV20-1; abundance: many; j_gene: TRBJ1-6; CDR3aa: CSATRGGLRSPLHF; CDR3nt: TGCAGTGCTACCAGGGGGGGTTTACGATCACCCCTCCACTTT
d_gene: TRBD2; v_gene: TRBV5-1; abundance: -; j_gene: TRBJ2-1; CDR3aa: CASSILAGADHEQFF; CDR3nt: TGCGCCAGCAGCATCCTAGCGGGAGCGGACCATGAGCAGTTCTTC
d_gene: -; v_gene: TRBV7-7; abundance: many; j_gene: TRBJ2-5; CDR3aa: CASSLGGGRDTQYF; CDR3nt: TGTGCTAGCAGCTTAGGAGGAGGAAGAGATACCCAGTACTTC
d_gene: -; v_gene: TRBV5-1; abundance: many; j_gene: TRBJ1-2; CDR3aa: CASSLATQSHGGYTF; CDR3nt: TGCGCCAGCAGCTTGGCGACACAAAGCCATGGGGGCTACACCTTC
d_gene: -; v_gene: TRBV20-1; abundance: many; j_gene: TRBJ2-1; CDR3aa: CSAQSLVNLDEQFF; CDR3nt: TGCAGTGCGCAGAGCCTAGTCAACTTGGATGAGCAGTTCTTC
d_gene: -; v_gene: TRBV20-1; abundance: many; j_gene: TRBJ1-2; CDR3aa: CSASNTKNYGYTF; CDR3nt: TGCAGTGCTAGTAATACTAAAAACTATGGCTACACCTTC
d_gene: TRBD1; v_gene: TRBV28; abundance: -; j_gene: TRBJ1-6; CDR3aa: CASIRDSYNSPLHF; CDR3nt: TGTGCCAGCATACGGGACAGCTATAATTCACCCCTCCACTTT
d_gene: -; v_gene: TRBV21-1; abundance: many; j_gene: TRBJ2-2; CDR3aa: CASSKRCGRSGELFF; CDR3nt: TGTGCCAGCAGCAAAAGGTGTGGGAGGTCCGGGGAGCTGTTTTTT
d_gene: -; v_gene: TRBV29-1; abundance: -; j_gene: TRBJ2-1; CDR3aa: CSSRAATTGNEQFF; CDR3nt: TGCAGCTCCCGGGCGGCTACGACAGGCAATGAGCAGTTCTTC
d_gene: -; v_gene: TRBV14; abundance: -; j_gene: TRBJ2-5; CDR3aa: CASSQGLLDRETQYF; CDR3nt: TGTGCCAGCAGCCAGGGACTCCTTGATCGGGAGACCCAGTACTTC
d_gene: TRBD2; v_gene: TRBV20-1; abundance: many; j_gene: TRBJ2-1; CDR3aa: CSPGGGNEQFF; CDR3nt: TGCAGTCCGGGAGGGGGCAATGAGCAGTTCTTC
d_gene: TRBD1; v_gene: TRBV20-1; abundance: -; j_gene: TRBJ1-1; CDR3aa: CSARGGRTGGPSTEAFF; CDR3nt: TGCAGTGCTAGAGGCGGACGGACAGGGGGCCCTTCTACTGAAGCTTTCTTT
d_gene: TRBD1; v_gene: TRBV30; abundance: -; j_gene: TRBJ1-2; CDR3aa: CAWSPGTVGYGDTF; CDR3nt: TGTGCCTGGAGTCCCGGGACAGTGGGCTATGGCGACACCTTC
d_gene: TRBD1; v_gene: TRBV6-5; abundance: -; j_gene: TRBJ2-7; CDR3aa: CASSPSGQGSSEQYF; CDR3nt: TGTGCCAGCAGTCCCTCGGGACAGGGGTCCTCCGAGCAGTACTTC
d_gene: -; v_gene: TRBV15; abundance: -; j_gene: TRBJ2-2; CDR3aa: CATSRREEELFF; CDR3nt: TGTGCCACCAGCAGGCGGGAAGAGGAGCTGTTTTTT
d_gene: -; v_gene: TRBV6-5; abundance: many; j_gene: TRBJ2-2; CDR3aa: CASSSSLTNTGELFF; CDR3nt: TGTGCCAGCAGTTCCTCGCTTACGAACACCGGGGAGCTGTTTTTT
d_gene: TRBD2; v_gene: TRBV12-3/TRBV12-4; abundance: many; j_gene: TRBJ2-7; CDR3aa: CASSPPSGTYEQYF; CDR3nt: TGTGCCAGCAGTCCACCTAGCGGAACCTACGAGCAGTACTTC
d_gene: TRBD1; v_gene: TRBV20-1; abundance: few; j_gene: TRBJ2-1; CDR3aa: CSATLLAGQEVNEQFF; CDR3nt: TGCAGTGCTACCCTTTTAGCAGGACAGGAGGTCAATGAGCAGTTCTTC
d_gene: TRBD2; v_gene: TRBV20-1; abundance: -; j_gene: TRBJ2-2; CDR3aa: CSALADTGELFF; CDR3nt: TGCAGTGCGCTAGCGGACACCGGGGAGCTGTTTTTT
d_gene: TRBD1; v_gene: TRBV5-6; abundance: few; j_gene: TRBJ2-7; CDR3aa: CASSVGQGVYEQYF; CDR3nt: TGTGCCAGCAGCGTGGGACAGGGGGTCTACGAGCAGTACTTC